This passage covers 8 T cell receptor beta chains from one sample sequenced in a study of graft-versus-host responses after intestinal transplantation. The repertoire was sequenced with immunoSEQ multiplex PCR; TCRdb's copy has only in-frame clones and lacks some. The sample contains under 80,000 clones, around 92% of which appear only once. The material was PBMCs, obtained 98 days after intestinal transplantation. These receptors were taken from a human patient who received an intestinal transplant, so some T cells may come from the graft donor.

The chain couples TRBV7-6 to TRBJ1-5; the match to TRBD1 covers 9 bases. V dropped 5 bases and J dropped 5; count of bases not matched to a gene: 4. Germline CDR1 SGHVS, CDR2 FNYEAQ. The CDR3 covers 14 residues. In DNA, the CDR3 is TGTGCCAGCAGCCCAAGGACAGGGGATCAGCCCCAGCATTTT. This sequence encodes CASSPRTGDQPQHF.

V and J are TRBV6-5 and TRBJ2-1; possible D gene TRBD1, 5 bases. V dropped 0 bases and J dropped 6 bases, with 12 bases sitting between them. CDR1 is MNHEY and CDR2 is SVGAGI in the germline V gene. The CDR3 covers 15 residues. The DNA of the CDR3 is TGTGCCAGCAGTTACTCGGGTCGGCAGGGCAATGAGCAGTTCTTC. Its protein is CASSYSGRQGNEQFF.

The chain recombines TRBV6-5 with TRBJ2-5; 7 nucleotides line up with TRBD1. This CDR3 contains 12 residues. V was clipped by 5 bases and J by 3 bases; unmatched bases: 0. The germline CDR1 and CDR2 sequences are MNHEY and SVGAGI. The CDR3 reads CASSTGEETQYF. As DNA, the CDR3 is TGTGCCAGCAGTACAGGGGAAGAGACCCAGTACTTC.

The V and J genes are TRBV4-1 and TRBJ1-4; D not certain. Trimming pared 3 bases from V and 0 bases from J, leaving 20 bases between. The CDR3 has 19 amino acids. Germline V gives CDR1 MGHRA, CDR2 YSYEKL. CDR3 in DNA: TGCGCCAGCAGCCACAAATGGACCCTCCGTCGAGCAACTAATGAAAAACTGTTTTTT. Translated: CASSHKWTLRRATNEKLFF.

V and J are TRBV6-6 and TRBJ1-4, with D uncertain. Trimming shortened V by 0 bases and J by 0 bases, and 2 bases separated the two germline ends. The CDR3 covers 14 residues. The germline gives CDR1 MNHNY, CDR2 SVGAGI (reference sequence). CDR3 residues: CASSYSATNEKLFF. The CDR3, as DNA: TGTGCCAGCAGTTACTCGGCAACTAATGAAAAACTGTTTTTT.

V is TRBV27 and J is TRBJ2-3; 8 bases map to TRBD1. From germline, CDR1 is MNHEY and CDR2 SMNVEV (reference sequence). The CDR3 contains 15 residues. The trim removed 5 bases at V and 0 bases at J, leaving 4 bases unmatched. The CDR3 loop reads CASSLTGVSTDTQYF. Here the CDR3 DNA reads TGTGCCAGCAGTCTGACAGGGGTGAGCACAGATACGCAGTATTTT.

The chain links TRBV30 to TRBJ1-1; the match to TRBD1 covers 7 bases. Unmatched junction bases numbered 6, after V lost 5 bases and J lost 0 bases. Germline CDR1 GTSNPN, CDR2 SVGIG (reference sequence). This CDR3 spans 14 amino acids. The CDR3 DNA is TGTGCCTGGGTAAACAGGGGAGTGAACACTGAAGCTTTCTTT. Translated, it gives CAWVNRGVNTEAFF.

The rearrangement links TRBV6-4 to TRBJ1-2; D possibly corresponds to TRBD1 (5 bases). There are 15 residues in the CDR3. Germline-derived CDR1 and CDR2 are MRHNA and SNTAGT. The V gene lost 0 bases and the J gene lost 4 bases, with 12 bases spanning the gap. The CDR3 loop reads CASSDSAWDPYGYTF. The CDR3 coding sequence is TGTGCCAGCAGTGACTCTGCGTGGGACCCCTATGGCTACACCTTC.